Each of the 18 T cell receptor beta chains below was sequenced from the same sample in a study of T-cell reconstitution after alpha-beta-depleted transplantation in children. Unique molecular identifiers were used in preparing the TCRbeta library. MiXCR, applied by TCRdb to the PCR reads, yields one record per CDR3 protein. The sample shows 500,000 or so distinct CDR3 sequences, approximately 32% of them seen only once. The sample consisted of PBMCs from the stem cell graft donor, taken from the stem cell graft. The receptor source for this set is a human donor who donated a stem cell graft to a child with aplastic anemia.

The rearrangement links TRBV5-1 to TRBJ1-5; TRBD1 might be the D (5 bases). With 4 bases removed from V and 5 bases from J, the gap between germline ends came to 13 bases. This CDR3 has 14 residues. Per the germline V gene, CDR1 is SGHRS and CDR2 is YFSETQ. CDR3 nucleotide sequence: TGCGCCAGCAGCCAAACAGGAATTGATCAGCCCCAGCATTTT. It codes for CASSQTGIDQPQHF.

The V gene is TRBV5-1, the J gene TRBJ1-1, with a tentative D call TRBD1 (6 bases). Trimming removed 1 base from V and 7 bases from J, with 20 bases in between. CDR1 SGHRS and CDR2 YFSETQ come from the germline V gene. This CDR3 contains 16 residues. The chain's CDR3 is CASSLTGAPLAGEAFF. The CDR3 DNA reads as TGCGCCAGCAGCTTGACGGGGGCGCCTTTGGCCGGTGAAGCTTTCTTT.

This clonotype occurred a few times. The chain links TRBV10-2 to TRBJ1-1; possibly TRBD1 for D (6 bases). V gave up 0 bases and J gave up 6 bases, with 8 bases separating them. From germline, CDR1 is WSHSY and CDR2 SAAADI. The CDR3 extends over 13 amino acids. DNA of the CDR3: TGCGCCAGCAGTGAGTCCCCAGGGGCTGAAGCTTTCTTT. Protein sequence: CASSESPGAEAFF.

The V call is TRBV10-3, the J call TRBJ1-4; no clear D gene. The CDR3 covers 14 residues. Trimming removed 3 bases at V and 6 bases at J, with 11 bases between. Germline CDR1 reads ENHRY; CDR2 reads SYGVKD. The CDR3 bases are TGTGCCATCAGTGACGCGGGAAGGGATGAAAAACTGTTTTTT. Amino acid sequence: CAISDAGRDEKLFF.

Many counts were recorded for this clonotype. This chain uses TRBV29-1 with TRBJ2-5; 8 positions match TRBD1. This CDR3 region has 13 residues. The V gene end was trimmed by 3 bases and the J gene end by 5 bases; junction bases not matched to a gene: 5. CDR1 is SQVTM, CDR2 ANQGSEA, per germline. The CDR3 is CSVDRTGLETQYF. Written as DNA, the CDR3 is TGCAGCGTTGATCGGACAGGGTTGGAGACCCAGTACTTC.

The chain carries TRBV6-5 and TRBJ1-1; D perhaps matches TRBD1 (6 bases). The germline gives CDR1 MNHEY, CDR2 SVGAGI. The CDR3 has 17 amino acids. Trimming took 3 bases from V and 5 from J, leaving 22 bases between them. This CDR3 reads CASSYLAGARGRTEAFF. In nucleotides, the CDR3 is TGTGCCAGCAGTTATCTAGCGGGGGCGAGAGGTCGGACTGAAGCTTTCTTT.

This sequence joins TRBV6-2 or TRBV6-3 and TRBJ2-3, with 8 bases fitting TRBD2. The ends lost 6 bases at V and 4 bases at J; junction bases unmatched: 9. This CDR3 region has 15 residues. In germline, CDR1 is MNHEY, CDR2 SVGEGT. The CDR3 DNA sequence: TGTGCCAGCAGCACGACTAGCGCGAGACCAGATACGCAGTATTTT. It translates to CASSTTSARPDTQYF.

The V gene is TRBV7-2, the J gene TRBJ1-3; 10 nucleotides match TRBD1. Unmatched junction bases numbered 10, after V lost 5 bases and J lost 6 bases. CDR1 and CDR2 (germline): SGHTA, FQGNSA. This CDR3 has 16 amino acids. The CDR3 region is CASSLGSGQGQNTIYF. The CDR3 region has the DNA TGTGCCAGCAGCCTAGGGTCGGGACAGGGGCAAAACACCATATATTTT.

The chain carries TRBV12-3 or TRBV12-4 and TRBJ1-3; no definite D call. V dropped 7 bases and J dropped 0 bases, with 10 bases sitting between them. The CDR3 extends over 14 amino acids. CDR3 loop: CASNLQSSGNTIYF. In DNA form, the CDR3 reads TGTGCCAGCAATCTACAGAGCTCTGGAAACACCATATATTTT.

This chain uses TRBV11-2 with TRBJ1-2, with D hard to call. In germline, CDR1 is SGHAT, CDR2 FQNNGV. CDR3 length: 15 residues. With 5 bases removed from V and 1 base from J, the gap between germline ends came to 14 bases. The CDR3 sequence is CASSRTGKNNYGYTF. CDR3 nucleotides: TGTGCCAGCAGCCGGACGGGGAAAAATAACTATGGCTACACCTTC.

V usage is TRBV27 and J usage is TRBJ1-5; perhaps TRBD1 as D (5 bases). Germline V CDR1 and CDR2: MNHEY, SMNVEV (reference sequence). The V end lost 6 bases, the J end lost 1 base, and 13 bases lay between the germline ends. The CDR3 covers 15 residues. CDR3 in DNA: TGTGCCAGCAGCGTAACAGGTGTCAGCAATCAGCCCCAGCATTTT. Protein: CASSVTGVSNQPQHF.

J is TRBJ1-2 and V is TRBV12-3 or TRBV12-4; the D gene is possibly TRBD1 (5 bases). The ends were cut back, 4 bases at V and 4 bases at J, with 16 bases in the middle. The CDR3 extends over 15 amino acids. CDR3 DNA: TGTGCCAGCAGTTCGGGGGGAAGCCCTTTCTATGGCTACACCTTC. It translates to CASSSGGSPFYGYTF.

This sequence joins TRBV5-5 and TRBJ2-4, with D possibly TRBD1 on 6 matching bases. The CDR3 sequence is 16 residues long. The V and J ends lost 2 bases and 0 bases respectively, with 12 bases between them. Looked up from germline, CDR1 is SGHKS and CDR2 is YYEKEE (reference sequence). The CDR3 here is CASSFRDTVAKNIQYF. CDR3 nucleotides: TGTGCCAGCAGCTTCCGGGACACGGTAGCCAAAAACATTCAGTACTTC.

V and J are TRBV7-2 and TRBJ2-3; 10 bases align to TRBD2. The CDR3 spans 17 residues. CDR1 SGHTA and CDR2 FQGNSA come from the germline V gene. The J segment lost 0 bases and the V segment lost 2 bases, leaving 5 bases of the junction unmatched. CDR3 protein: CASSLRSSGSSTDTQYF. The CDR3 DNA reads TGTGCCAGCAGCTTAAGGTCTAGCGGGAGTAGCACAGATACGCAGTATTTT. Together with reference TRBV7-2 and TRBJ2-3, the CDR3 gives the full variable domain: GAGVSQSPSNKVTEKGKDVELRCDPISGHTALYWYRQSLGQGLEFLIYFQGNSAPDKSGLPSDRFSAERTGGSVSTLTIQRTQQEDSAVYLCASSLRSSGSSTDTQYFGPGTRLTVL.

This clonotype was detected many times. This chain connects TRBV6-1 to TRBJ2-1; D might be TRBD1 (6 bases). V lost 5 bases and J lost 2, with 7 bases in between. Germline CDR1 is MNHNS and CDR2 is SASEGT. This CDR3 region has 13 residues. This chain's CDR3 is CASSRQAYNEQFF. The CDR3 DNA follows: TGTGCCAGCAGTCGACAGGCCTACAATGAGCAGTTCTTC.

The chain carries TRBV20-1 and TRBJ2-1; D could derive from TRBD1 or TRBD2 (6 bases each). Germline loops: CDR1 DFQATT, CDR2 SNEGSKA (reference sequence). Trimming removed 5 bases from V and 0 bases from J, with 14 bases in between. The CDR3 contains 15 residues. CDR3 sequence: CSAFGGPSSYNEQFF. As DNA, the CDR3 is TGCAGTGCTTTCGGGGGCCCGAGCTCCTACAATGAGCAGTTCTTC.

This clonotype has more than one count but fewer than ten. This chain connects TRBV6-2 or TRBV6-3 to TRBJ2-7; D gene unclear. The CDR3 is made up of 11 amino acids. V lost 5 bases to trimming and J lost 6 bases, with 8 bases between them. The germline V gene has CDR1 MNHEY and CDR2 SVGEGT. The CDR3 region has the DNA TGTGCCAGCAGTACGAAAGCCGAGCAGTACGTC. Translated: CASSTKAEQYV.

The chain couples TRBV11-1 to TRBJ1-6; D call uncertain. V was clipped by 1 base and J by 13 bases, with 11 bases between them. Per the germline V gene, CDR1 is SGHAT and CDR2 is FQDESV (reference sequence). This CDR3 spans 13 amino acids. The chain's CDR3 is CASSLDSGKPLHF. Written as DNA, the CDR3 is TGTGCCAGCAGCTTAGATAGCGGGAAGCCCCTCCACTTT.